A selection of T cell receptor beta chains follows, all from one sample in a study of vaccination effects on CD4 cells after COVID-19. These TCRs' antigens remain unknown. Measured with immunoSEQ multiplex PCR; TCRdb has only the in-frame clones, and not every one. The table lists 20,000 or so clones, around 66% of them singletons. Source: CD4+ T cells from PBMCs cultured with HCoV-229E spike peptides, taken before COVID-19 vaccination. All receptors come from a human donor who received a COVID-19 vaccine. CDR3s include the opening cysteine and the closing phenylalanine or tryptophan. The D gene is left open where the match is weak. A row's size may be missing; if present it is once, few, many or a size class.

clone_size j_call d_call v_call cdr3_nt cdr3_aa
few TRBJ1-4 NA TRBV4-1 TGCGCCAGCAGCCAGCTGACCATCACCGGGACCGCGGGCGAAAAACTGTTTTTT CASSQLTITGTAGEKLFF
NA TRBJ2-3 TRBD2 TRBV5-1 TGCGCCAGCAGCTTGGGGTTTCGGGCGGGAGGGCAAGCAGATACGCAGTATTTT CASSLGFRAGGQADTQYF
few TRBJ2-3 TRBD2 TRBV11-2 TGTGCCAGCAGCTTTTTAGCTGCGGCGGGGGTATACGATACGCAGTATTTT CASSFLAAAGVYDTQYF
NA TRBJ2-2 NA TRBV9 TGTGCCAGCAGCGGCCGATGGGCCGGGGAGCTGTTTTTT CASSGRWAGELFF
NA TRBJ1-2 NA TRBV10-3 TGTGCCTCTGTGGGGGCGCAGGATGGCTACACCTTC CASVGAQDGYTF
NA TRBJ1-1 TRBD1 TRBV5-8 TGTGCCAGCAGCTCCGCCGGACAGGGGAGGACTGAAGCTTTCTTT CASSSAGQGRTEAFF
NA TRBJ2-5 TRBD2 TRBV6-5 TGTGCCAGCAGTTTTAGCGGGAGTCAGACCCAGTACTTC CASSFSGSQTQYF
NA TRBJ2-7 NA TRBV6-5 TGTGCCAGCAGTCCCGGACCGGGAGCCTACGAGCAGTACTTC CASSPGPGAYEQYF
NA TRBJ2-5 NA TRBV7-9 TGTGCCAGCAGCTTAGCTTCGGGACTCGGGGGAGAGACCCAGTACTTC CASSLASGLGGETQYF
NA TRBJ1-2 TRBD1 TRBV2 TGTGCCAGCAGCTGGACAGGGGAGAATGGCTACACCTTC CASSWTGENGYTF
few TRBJ2-3 TRBD1 TRBV4-2 TGTGCCAGCAGCCAAGCGTCTGGCAGGGGGCGTCAAGATACGCAGTATTTT CASSQASGRGRQDTQYF
NA TRBJ1-2 NA TRBV14 TGTGCCAGCAGCCGACCGGGAAACTATGGCTACACCTTC CASSRPGNYGYTF
NA TRBJ1-2 TRBD1 TRBV6-1 TGTGCCAGCAGTGAAGCGCTGGGGGACAGGGGGCGTAAAGGCTACACCTTC CASSEALGDRGRKGYTF
NA TRBJ2-2 TRBD2 TRBV10-3 TGTGCCATCAGGGGGGGGTCGGACACCGGGGAGCTGTTTTTT CAIRGGSDTGELFF
once TRBJ1-2 NA TRBV29-1 TGCAGCGCCCGTTTCGGGCCCCACTATGGCTACACCTTC CSARFGPHYGYTF
NA TRBJ2-7 NA TRBV13 TGTGCCAGCAGCTTATTTGGGGAGTACTACGAGCAGTACTTC CASSLFGEYYEQYF
NA TRBJ1-5 NA TRBV14 TGTGCCAGCAGCCCCAGAGGGATGGGCAATCAGCCCCAGCATTTT CASSPRGMGNQPQHF
NA TRBJ2-7 TRBD2 TRBV4-1 TGCGCCAGCAGCCAAGCGGCCCTGGTAGCGGGGGTCTCCTACGAGCAGTACTTC CASSQAALVAGVSYEQYF
NA TRBJ2-7 TRBD1 TRBV7-7 TGTGCCAGCAGCTTAGACAGGGGTTACGAGCAGTACTTC CASSLDRGYEQYF
NA TRBJ2-1 NA TRBV11-2 TGTGCCAGCAGCTTAGAAAGGACTAATGAGCAGTTCTTC CASSLERTNEQFF
NA TRBJ2-7 TRBD1 TRBV5-4 TGTGCCAGCAGCTTCTCCGGGACAGCAATCTACGAGCAGTACTTC CASSFSGTAIYEQYF
once TRBJ1-1 NA TRBV6-5 TGTGCCAGCAGAAATCTAGACACTGAAGCTTTCTTT CASRNLDTEAFF
few TRBJ1-2 NA TRBV14 TGTGCCAGCAGCCAAGCCCTCATTGGGGGCTACACCTTC CASSQALIGGYTF
once TRBJ1-6 NA TRBV21-1 TGTGCCAGCAGCAAAACGCGGGGAAGGAGAAGGAATTCACCCCTCCACTTT CASSKTRGRRRNSPLHF
NA TRBJ2-3 TRBD1 TRBV6-5 TGTGCCAGCAGTTACTCTCAGGGGGCGGGCACAGATACGCAGTATTTT CASSYSQGAGTDTQYF
NA TRBJ1-5 NA TRBV19 TGTGCCAGTAGTACTACCCGTAAACAGCCCCAGCATTTT CASSTTRKQPQHF
once TRBJ2-1 NA TRBV10-1 TGCGCCAGCGGCCCTAGCCGACCCTACAATGAGCAGTTCTTC CASGPSRPYNEQFF
NA TRBJ2-3 TRBD2 TRBV4-1 TGCGCCAGCAGCCAAGGCCCTCTAGCGGGGGGCGGGGCAGATACGCAGTATTTT CASSQGPLAGGGADTQYF
NA TRBJ1-5 NA TRBV6-5 TGTGCCAGCAGTACCCAGGACGGTCAGCCCCAGCATTTT CASSTQDGQPQHF
NA TRBJ2-6 NA TRBV2 TGTGCCAGCAGTGAAGCGCCTGGCGGGGCCAACGTCCTGACTTTC CASSEAPGGANVLTF
NA TRBJ1-2 NA TRBV9 TGTGCCAGCGGTCCACAGCTAAACTATGGCTACACCTTC CASGPQLNYGYTF
NA TRBJ2-7 NA TRBV6-1 TGTGCCAGCCGGAGGACACAGTCCTCCTACGAGCAGTACTTC CASRRTQSSYEQYF
NA TRBJ2-2 NA TRBV18 TGTGCCAGCTCACCAGAGTTTCCTAGCACCGGGGAGCTGTTTTTT CASSPEFPSTGELFF
NA TRBJ2-7 NA TRBV18 TGTGCCAGCTCACCTTTGGAGAGTTTCTCCTACGAGCAGTACTTC CASSPLESFSYEQYF
few TRBJ2-1 NA TRBV11-3 TGTGCCAGCAGCTTAGAACAGGGAGGAGTAGACAATGAGCAGTTCTTC CASSLEQGGVDNEQFF
few TRBJ2-2 NA TRBV4-1 TGCGCCAGCAGCCGACTTCGCCCAGAGGAGCTGTTTTTT CASSRLRPEELFF
NA TRBJ2-5 TRBD1 TRBV10-3 TGTGCCACAAGGGGGCCGCAGGGACCCCAAGAGACCCAGTACTTC CATRGPQGPQETQYF
NA TRBJ1-1 NA TRBV6-5 TGTGCCAGCTGGGGGGGCAGGGGAAACACTGAAGCTTTCTTT CASWGGRGNTEAFF
NA TRBJ2-5 NA TRBV18 TGTGCCAGCTCACCACGGCAGGGGGGACAAGAGACCCAGTACTTC CASSPRQGGQETQYF
few TRBJ2-1 TRBD1 TRBV10-1 TGCGCCAGCAGTGAGGGGACAGTCAATGAGCAGTTCTTC CASSEGTVNEQFF
NA TRBJ2-4 NA TRBV6-5 TGTGCCAGCGTAATATCAGCCAAAAACATTCAGTACTTC CASVISAKNIQYF
few TRBJ2-3 TRBD2 TRBV6-4 TGTGCCAGCAGTGACGGAGCGGGGGGGCCATCAGATACGCAGTATTTT CASSDGAGGPSDTQYF
NA TRBJ1-2 TRBD1 TRBV7-9 TGTGCCAGCAGCTCCGGACAGGGGGCGCTTGGCTATGGCTACACCTTC CASSSGQGALGYGYTF
few TRBJ1-2 NA TRBV2 TGTGCCAGCAGTGAAGCGCCACAGGACCATGGCTACACCTTC CASSEAPQDHGYTF
NA TRBJ1-1 TRBD1 TRBV29-1 TGCAGCGCCTCGAGGACAGGGGGGAACACTGAAGCTTTCTTT CSASRTGGNTEAFF
once TRBJ1-2 NA TRBV3-1/TRBV3-2 TGTGCCAGCAGCCCGGACAGTAACTATGGCTACACCTTC CASSPDSNYGYTF